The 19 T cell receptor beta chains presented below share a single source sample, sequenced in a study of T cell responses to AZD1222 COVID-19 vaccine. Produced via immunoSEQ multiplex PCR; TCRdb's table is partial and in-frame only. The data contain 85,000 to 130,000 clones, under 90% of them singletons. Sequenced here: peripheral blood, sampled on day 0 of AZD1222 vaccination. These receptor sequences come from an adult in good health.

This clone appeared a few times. The CDR3 sequence is CASSLGQGANNEQFF. The CDR3 DNA reads as TGTGCCAGCAGCCTTGGACAGGGAGCTAACAATGAGCAGTTCTTC. The V call is TRBV28, the J call TRBJ2-1; 8 bases fit TRBD1. Germline V gene sequence: CDR1 MDHEN, CDR2 SYDVKM. This CDR3 has 15 amino acids. V gave up 6 bases and J gave up 5 bases; unmatched junction bases: 9.

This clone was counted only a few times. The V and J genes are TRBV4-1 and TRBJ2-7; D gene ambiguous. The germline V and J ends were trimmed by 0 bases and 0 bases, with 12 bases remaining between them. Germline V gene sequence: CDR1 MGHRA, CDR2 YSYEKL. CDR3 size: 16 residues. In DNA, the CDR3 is TGCGCCAGCAGCCAAGAATACAGTTCAAGCTCCTACGAGCAGTACTTC. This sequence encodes CASSQEYSSSSYEQYF.

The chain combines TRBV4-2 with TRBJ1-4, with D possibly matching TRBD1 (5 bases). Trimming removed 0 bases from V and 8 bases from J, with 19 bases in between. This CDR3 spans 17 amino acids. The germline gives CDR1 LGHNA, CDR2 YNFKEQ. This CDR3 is CASSQDQSGSWGEKLFF. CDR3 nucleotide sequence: TGTGCCAGCAGCCAAGATCAAAGTGGGTCTTGGGGGGAAAAACTGTTTTTT.

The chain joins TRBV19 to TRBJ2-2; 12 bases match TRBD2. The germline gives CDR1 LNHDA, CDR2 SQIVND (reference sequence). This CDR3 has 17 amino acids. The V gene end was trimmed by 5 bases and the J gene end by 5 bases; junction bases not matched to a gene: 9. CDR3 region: CASSPQLAGGRTGELFF. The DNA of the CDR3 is TGTGCCAGTAGTCCCCAACTAGCGGGAGGACGGACCGGGGAGCTGTTTTTT.

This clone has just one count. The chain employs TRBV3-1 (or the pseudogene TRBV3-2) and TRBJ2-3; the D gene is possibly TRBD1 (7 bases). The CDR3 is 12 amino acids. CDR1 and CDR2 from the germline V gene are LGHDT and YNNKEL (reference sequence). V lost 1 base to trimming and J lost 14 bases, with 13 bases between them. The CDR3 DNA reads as TGTGCCAGCAGCCAAGGGAGGGGGCGGGTGTATTTT. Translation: CASSQGRGRVYF.

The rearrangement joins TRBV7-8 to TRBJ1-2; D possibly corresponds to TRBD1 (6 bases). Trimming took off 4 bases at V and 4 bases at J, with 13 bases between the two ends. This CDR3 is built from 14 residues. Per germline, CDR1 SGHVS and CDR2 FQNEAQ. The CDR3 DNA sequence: TGTGCCAGCAGCTCCGTTGGGGGGGCCTATGGCTACACCTTC. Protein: CASSSVGGAYGYTF. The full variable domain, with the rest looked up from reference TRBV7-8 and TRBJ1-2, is GAGVSQSPRYKVAKRGQDVALRCDPISGHVSLFWYQQALGQGPEFLTYFQNEAQLDKSGLPSDRFFAERPEGSVSTLKIQRTQQEDSAVYLCASSSVGGAYGYTFGSGTRLTVV.

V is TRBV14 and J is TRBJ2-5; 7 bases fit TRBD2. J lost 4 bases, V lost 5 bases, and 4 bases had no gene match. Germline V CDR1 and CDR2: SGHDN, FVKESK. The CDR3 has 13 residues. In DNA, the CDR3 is TGTGCCAGCAGCAGGCGGGAGAGAGAGACCCAGTACTTC. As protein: CASSRRERETQYF.

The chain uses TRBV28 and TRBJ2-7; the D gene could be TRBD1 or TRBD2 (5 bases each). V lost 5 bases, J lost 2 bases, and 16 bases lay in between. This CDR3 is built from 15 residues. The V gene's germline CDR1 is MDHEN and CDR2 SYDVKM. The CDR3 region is CASSPPGTVTYEQYF. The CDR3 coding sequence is TGTGCCAGCAGTCCCCCCGGGACGGTGACCTACGAGCAGTACTTC.

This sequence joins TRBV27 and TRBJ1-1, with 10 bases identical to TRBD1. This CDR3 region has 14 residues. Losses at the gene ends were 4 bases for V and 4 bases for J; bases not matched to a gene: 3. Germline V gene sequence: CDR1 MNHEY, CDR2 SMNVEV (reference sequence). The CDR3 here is CASSSGQGPTEAFF. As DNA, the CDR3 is TGTGCCAGCAGTTCGGGACAGGGGCCCACTGAAGCTTTCTTT.

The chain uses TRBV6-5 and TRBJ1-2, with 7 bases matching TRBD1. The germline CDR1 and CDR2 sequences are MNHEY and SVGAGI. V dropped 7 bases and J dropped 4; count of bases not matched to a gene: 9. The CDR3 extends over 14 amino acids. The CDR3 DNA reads TGTGCCAGCACCCTTTCGACAGGGATCTATGGCTACACCTTC. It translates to CASTLSTGIYGYTF.

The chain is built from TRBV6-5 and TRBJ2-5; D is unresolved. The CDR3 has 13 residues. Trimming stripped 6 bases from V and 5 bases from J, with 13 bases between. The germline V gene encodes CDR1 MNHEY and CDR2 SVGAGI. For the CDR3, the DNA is TGTGCCAGCAGGGTGTGGGCAGAGGAGACCCAGTACTTC. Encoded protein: CASRVWAEETQYF.

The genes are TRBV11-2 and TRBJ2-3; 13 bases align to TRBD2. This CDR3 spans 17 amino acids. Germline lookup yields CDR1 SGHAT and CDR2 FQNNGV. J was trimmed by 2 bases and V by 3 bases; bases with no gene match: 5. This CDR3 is CASSFLGTSGITDTQYF. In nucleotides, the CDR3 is TGTGCCAGCAGCTTTTTAGGGACTAGCGGGATCACAGATACGCAGTATTTT.

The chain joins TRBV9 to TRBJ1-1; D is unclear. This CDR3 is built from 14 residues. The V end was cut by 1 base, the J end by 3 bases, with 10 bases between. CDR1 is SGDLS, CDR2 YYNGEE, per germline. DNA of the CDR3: TGTGCCAGCAGCGTAAACTGGGAATACACTGAAGCTTTCTTT. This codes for CASSVNWEYTEAFF. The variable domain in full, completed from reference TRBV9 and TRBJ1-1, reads DSGVTQTPKHLITATGQRVTLRCSPRSGDLSVYWYQQSLDQGLQFLIQYYNGEERAKGNILERFSAQQFPDLHSELNLSSLELGDSALYFCASSVNWEYTEAFFGQGTRLTVV.

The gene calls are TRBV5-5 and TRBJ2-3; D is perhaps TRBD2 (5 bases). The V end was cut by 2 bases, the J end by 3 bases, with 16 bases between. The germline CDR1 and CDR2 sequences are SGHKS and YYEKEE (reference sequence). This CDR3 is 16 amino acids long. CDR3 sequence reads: CASSFGRASQTDTQYF. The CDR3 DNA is TGTGCCAGCAGCTTCGGTCGGGCTAGCCAGACAGATACGCAGTATTTT.

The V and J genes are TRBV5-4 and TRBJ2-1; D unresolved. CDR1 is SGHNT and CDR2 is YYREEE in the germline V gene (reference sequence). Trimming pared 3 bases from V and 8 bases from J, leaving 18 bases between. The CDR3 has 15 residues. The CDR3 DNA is TGTGCCAGCAGCTCACTCGACTTACCCGCCGATGAGCAGTTCTTC. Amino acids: CASSSLDLPADEQFF.

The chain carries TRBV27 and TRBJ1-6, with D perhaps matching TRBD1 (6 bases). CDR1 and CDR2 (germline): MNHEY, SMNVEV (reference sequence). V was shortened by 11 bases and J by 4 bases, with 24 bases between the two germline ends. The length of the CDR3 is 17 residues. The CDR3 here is CAVGSGASTRYNSPLHF. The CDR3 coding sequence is TGTGCCGTCGGTTCAGGGGCCTCAACGCGTTATAATTCACCCCTCCACTTT.

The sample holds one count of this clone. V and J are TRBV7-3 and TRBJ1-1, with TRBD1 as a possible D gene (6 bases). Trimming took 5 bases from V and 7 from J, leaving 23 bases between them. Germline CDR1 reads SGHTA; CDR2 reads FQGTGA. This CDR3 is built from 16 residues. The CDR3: CASSLNPMGAGLEAFF. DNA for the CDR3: TGTGCCAGCAGCCTCAACCCCATGGGGGCAGGGCTTGAAGCTTTCTTT.

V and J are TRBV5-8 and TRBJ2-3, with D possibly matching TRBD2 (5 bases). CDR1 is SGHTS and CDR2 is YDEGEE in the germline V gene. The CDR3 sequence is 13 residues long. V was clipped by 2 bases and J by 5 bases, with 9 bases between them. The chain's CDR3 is CASSFPGIDTQYF. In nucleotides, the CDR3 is TGTGCCAGCAGCTTTCCCGGGATAGATACGCAGTATTTT.

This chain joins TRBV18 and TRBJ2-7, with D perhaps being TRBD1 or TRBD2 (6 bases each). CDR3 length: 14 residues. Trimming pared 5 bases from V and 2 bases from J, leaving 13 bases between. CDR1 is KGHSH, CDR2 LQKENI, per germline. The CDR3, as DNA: TGTGCCAGCTCAACCACCGGGGGCACCTACGAGCAGTACTTC. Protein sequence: CASSTTGGTYEQYF.